The 26 T cell receptor beta chains below were found in one sample sequenced in a study of blood T cell repertoires in COVID-19. Clones were read by immunoSEQ multiplex PCR, and TCRdb kept only the in-frame ones, dropping some. Here the sample spans a few hundred thousand clones, 65% to 90% being singletons. The sample was peripheral blood. The receptors come from a man aged 40-49 years who had recovered from COVID-19.

For the CDR3, the DNA is TGTGCCAGCAGTGCTCCCCGGAGGAATGGCTACACCTTC. It yields the protein CASSAPRRNGYTF. This chain uses TRBV2 with TRBJ1-2; no firm D call. The ends were cut back, 4 bases at V and 6 bases at J, with 12 bases in the middle. The CDR3 consists of 13 residues. The germline gives CDR1 SNHLY, CDR2 FYNNEI.

The rearrangement joins TRBV27 to TRBJ2-5; a possible D gene is TRBD2 (5 bases). The CDR3 covers 17 residues. Per the germline V gene, CDR1 is MNHEY and CDR2 is SMNVEV (reference sequence). The V end was cut by 5 bases, the J end by 0 bases, with 19 bases between. This chain's CDR3 is CASSPDGLPWYQETQYF. For the CDR3, the DNA is TGTGCCAGCAGTCCAGATGGACTCCCATGGTACCAAGAGACCCAGTACTTC.

The chain uses TRBV3-1 (or the pseudogene TRBV3-2) and TRBJ1-2, with 10 bases aligning to TRBD1. The CDR3 consists of 15 residues. The J segment lost 5 bases and the V segment lost 6 bases, leaving 9 bases of the junction unmatched. CDR1 LGHDT and CDR2 YNNKEL come from the germline V gene (reference sequence). The DNA of the CDR3 is TGTGCCAGCAGTGAAGGGACAGGGGTATGGTATGGCTACACCTTC. It yields the protein CASSEGTGVWYGYTF.

The chain combines TRBV10-3 with TRBJ2-7; 13 bases align to TRBD2. In germline, CDR1 is ENHRY, CDR2 SYGVKD. With 4 bases clipped from V and 0 bases from J, the junction kept 3 bases outside the gene matches. This CDR3 is 16 amino acids long. The DNA of the CDR3 is TGTGCCATCAGTGGTGGACTAGCGGGGGCCTCCTACGAGCAGTACTTC. It specifies CAISGGLAGASYEQYF.

The chain couples TRBV5-1 to TRBJ2-5; D is perhaps TRBD1 (5 bases). The CDR3 length is 15 residues. Germline V gene lookup returns CDR1 SGHRS and CDR2 YFSETQ. Deletions cut 3 bases from V and 1 base from J, with 13 bases between. The CDR3 is CASSYDSASQETQYF. The CDR3 nucleotides are TGCGCCAGCAGCTACGACAGTGCTAGCCAAGAGACCCAGTACTTC.

This chain links TRBV6-5 with TRBJ2-2; 7 bases align to TRBD1. Trimming at V came to 8 bases and at J to 0 bases, leaving 6 bases not matched to a gene. Germline-derived CDR1 and CDR2 are MNHEY and SVGAGI. CDR3 size: 15 residues. CDR3 nucleotide sequence: TGTGCCAGCCTCGAGGACAGGACGAACACCGGGGAGCTGTTTTTT. Protein product: CASLEDRTNTGELFF.

This sequence joins TRBV7-9 and TRBJ2-7, with 11 nucleotides matching TRBD1. With V trimmed by 5 bases and J by 0 bases, 3 bases remained unmatched. The CDR3 is 15 amino acids. Germline loops: CDR1 SEHNR, CDR2 FQNEAQ (reference sequence). CDR3: CASSGQGATSYEQYF. CDR3 bases: TGTGCCAGCAGCGGACAGGGGGCCACCTCCTACGAGCAGTACTTC.

The rearrangement joins TRBV29-1 to TRBJ1-1, with D uncertain. The germline V and J ends were trimmed by 5 bases and 3 bases, with 10 bases remaining between them. The CDR3 contains 12 residues. Germline CDR1 and CDR2: SQVTM and ANQGSEA. CDR3: CSVRRADTEAFF. CDR3 sequence (DNA): TGCAGCGTTCGGCGAGCGGACACTGAAGCTTTCTTT.

DNA of the CDR3: TGTGCCAGCAGCTTAGATGGCAGCTATGGCTACACCTTC. It translates to CASSLDGSYGYTF. The J gene is TRBJ1-2, the V gene TRBV7-2; D is unclear. The length of the CDR3 is 13 residues. CDR1 and CDR2 (germline): SGHTA, FQGNSA. The germline V and J ends were trimmed by 1 base and 4 bases, with 7 bases remaining between them.

V usage is TRBV5-5 and J usage is TRBJ1-4, with D maybe TRBD1 (5 bases). The V and J ends lost 0 bases and 7 bases respectively, with 10 bases between them. The CDR3 spans 14 residues. The germline V gene has CDR1 SGHKS and CDR2 YYEKEE (reference sequence). This chain's CDR3 is CASSLGAGIEKLFF. As DNA, the CDR3 is TGTGCCAGCAGCTTGGGTGCAGGGATTGAAAAACTGTTTTTT. The full variable domain, with the rest looked up from reference TRBV5-5 and TRBJ1-4, is DAGVTQSPTHLIKTRGQQVTLRCSPISGHKSVSWYQQVLGQGPQFIFQYYEKEERGRGNFPDRFSARQFPNYSSELNVNALLLGDSALYLCASSLGAGIEKLFFGSGTQLSVL.

The chain recombines TRBV29-1 with TRBJ2-1; 9 bases align to TRBD2. CDR1 and CDR2 from the germline V gene are SQVTM and ANQGSEA. The CDR3 sequence is 17 residues long. V dropped 5 bases and J dropped 5; count of bases not matched to a gene: 16. The CDR3 nucleotides are TGCAGCGTTAAGGGGAGGCTGAGGGCTAGCGGGAACAATGAGCAGTTCTTC. It codes for CSVKGRLRASGNNEQFF.

The sample holds one count of this clone. The V gene is TRBV5-6, the J gene TRBJ2-1; 13 bases are shared with TRBD2. V lost 4 bases and J lost 2; bases outside the gene matches: 0. Germline V gene lookup returns CDR1 SGHDT and CDR2 YYEEEE. This CDR3 has 15 residues. The CDR3 DNA reads TGTGCCAGCAGCACTAGCGGGAGGGCCTACAATGAGCAGTTCTTC. Translated: CASSTSGRAYNEQFF. The complete variable domain, with remaining parts taken from reference TRBV5-6 and TRBJ2-1, reads DAGVTQSPTHLIKTRGQQVTLRCSPKSGHDTVSWYQQALGQGPQFIFQYYEEEERQRGNFPDRFSGHQFPNYSSELNVNALLLGDSALYLCASSTSGRAYNEQFFGPGTRLTVL.

This chain connects TRBV7-2 to TRBJ2-7, with 10 bases fitting TRBD2. Unmatched junction bases numbered 1, after V lost 4 bases and J lost 1 base. Germline V gene sequence: CDR1 SGHTA, CDR2 FQGNSA. The CDR3 is made up of 14 amino acids. The CDR3 sequence: CASSWTSGSYEQYF. The CDR3 bases are TGTGCCAGCAGCTGGACTAGCGGATCCTACGAGCAGTACTTC.

This rearrangement joins TRBV10-3 to TRBJ2-7, with 8 positions matching TRBD1. Germline V gene lookup returns CDR1 ENHRY and CDR2 SYGVKD. The CDR3 is made up of 14 amino acids. Germline trimming cut 4 bases from V and 3 bases from J; bases unmatched to any gene: 5. CDR3 amino acids: CAISVGQGDYEQYF. CDR3 nucleotide sequence: TGTGCCATCAGTGTTGGACAGGGAGACTACGAGCAGTACTTC.

The chain has TRBV27 and TRBJ2-7, with D hard to call. V was trimmed by 5 bases and J by 3 bases, leaving 11 bases between them. CDR1 and CDR2 from the germline V gene are MNHEY and SMNVEV (reference sequence). CDR3 size: 13 residues. CDR3 in amino acids: CASSPRGYYEQYF. The CDR3 nucleotides read TGTGCCAGCAGTCCCCGCGGATACTACGAGCAGTACTTC.

The chain links TRBV7-8 to TRBJ1-4, with D possibly TRBD1 on 6 matching bases. CDR1 SGHVS and CDR2 FQNEAQ come from the germline V gene. The CDR3 has 15 residues. Trimming stripped 5 bases from V and 0 bases from J, with 10 bases between. CDR3 nucleotides: TGTGCCAGCAGCCACCGACAGGCAACTAATGAAAAACTGTTTTTT. The encoded protein is CASSHRQATNEKLFF.

The chain employs TRBV3-1 (or the pseudogene TRBV3-2) and TRBJ1-1; D call uncertain. Trimming left V 4 bases short and J 10 bases short, with 13 bases between. The CDR3 is made up of 12 amino acids. From germline, CDR1 is LGHDT and CDR2 YNNKEL (reference sequence). In nucleotides, the CDR3 is TGTGCCAGCAGCCGAGACGCCGGTCGAGCTTTCTTT. Residues: CASSRDAGRAFF.

This CDR3 reads CASSMGTGGNEQYF. CDR3 DNA: TGTGCCAGCAGCATGGGGACAGGGGGTAACGAGCAGTACTTC. The chain couples TRBV7-9 to TRBJ2-7, with 11 bases matching TRBD1. CDR1 is SEHNR, CDR2 FQNEAQ, per germline (reference sequence). The CDR3 spans 14 residues. With V trimmed by 5 bases and J by 5 bases, 5 bases remained unmatched.

The chain joins TRBV4-3 to TRBJ2-1; 8 bases line up with TRBD2. The V and J ends lost 4 bases and 6 bases, in that order; junction bases with no gene match: 8. The CDR3 has 15 amino acids. Germline V gives CDR1 LGHNA, CDR2 YSLEER. The CDR3 loop is CASSLGPGGLNEQFF. CDR3 DNA sequence: TGCGCCAGCAGCCTGGGCCCGGGAGGGCTCAATGAGCAGTTCTTC.

The rearrangement uses TRBV28 and TRBJ1-5; D possibly corresponds to TRBD1 (5 bases). CDR1 and CDR2 from the germline V gene are MDHEN and SYDVKM. V was pared by 2 bases and J by 2 bases, with 13 bases between. The length of the CDR3 is 16 residues. CDR3 coding DNA: TGTGCCAGCAGTTTAACGCAGGGAACTGGCAATCAGCCCCAGCATTTT. Its protein product is CASSLTQGTGNQPQHF.

The gene calls are TRBV27 and TRBJ2-5, with D unclear. The V and J ends lost 3 bases and 7 bases respectively, with 9 bases between them. The CDR3 extends over 12 amino acids. CDR1 is MNHEY and CDR2 is SMNVEV in the germline V gene (reference sequence). The CDR3 bases are TGTGCCAGCAGTTTGTCCTCCGGGACCCAGTACTTC. Protein: CASSLSSGTQYF.

V gene TRBV5-1 combines with J gene TRBJ2-1; 11 bases agree with TRBD2. Unmatched junction bases numbered 4, after V lost 5 bases and J lost 0 bases. The CDR3 is made up of 16 amino acids. Germline CDR1 is SGHRS and CDR2 is YFSETQ. The CDR3 DNA reads TGCGCCAGCAGTGGACTAGCGGGTCTCTCCTACAATGAGCAGTTCTTC. This sequence encodes CASSGLAGLSYNEQFF.

This clone has more than one count but fewer than ten. The V and J genes are TRBV7-2 and TRBJ2-2; no reliable D call. This CDR3 comprises 13 residues. V lost 3 bases to trimming and J lost 0 bases, with 2 bases between them. Germline V gene sequence: CDR1 SGHTA, CDR2 FQGNSA. The CDR3 reads CASSFTNTGELFF. The CDR3 region has the DNA TGTGCCAGCAGCTTCACGAACACCGGGGAGCTGTTTTTT. The full variable domain, with the rest looked up from reference TRBV7-2 and TRBJ2-2, is GAGVSQSPSNKVTEKGKDVELRCDPISGHTALYWYRQSLGQGLEFLIYFQGNSAPDKSGLPSDRFSAERTGGSVSTLTIQRTQQEDSAVYLCASSFTNTGELFFGEGSRLTVL.

V gene TRBV7-2 combines with J gene TRBJ2-1, with TRBD2 identical over 14 bases. Looked up from germline, CDR1 is SGHTA and CDR2 is FQGNSA. V was clipped by 3 bases and J by 7 bases; unmatched bases: 8. This CDR3 comprises 17 residues. The CDR3 reads CASSFHVGTSGRNEQFF. As DNA, the CDR3 is TGTGCCAGCAGCTTTCACGTTGGGACTAGCGGGAGAAATGAGCAGTTCTTC.

This clone was picked up one time. The chain uses TRBV5-4 and TRBJ2-3; 8 bases agree with TRBD1. The CDR3 loop spans 15 amino acids. The germline gives CDR1 SGHNT, CDR2 YYREEE (reference sequence). After removal of 0 bases from V and 2 bases from J, the junction contained 2 bases not matched to a gene. The CDR3 nucleotides read TGTGCCAGCAGCTTGGGGGGACAGGACACAGATACGCAGTATTTT. Translating gives CASSLGGQDTDTQYF. Based on the CDR3 plus reference TRBV5-4 and TRBJ2-3, the full variable domain is ETGVTQSPTHLIKTRGQQVTLRCSSQSGHNTVSWYQQALGQGPQFIFQYYREEENGRGNFPPRFSGLQFPNYSSELNVNALELDDSALYLCASSLGGQDTDTQYFGPGTRLTVL.

This clone was seen a single time. The chain carries TRBV5-1 and TRBJ2-1; TRBD1 matches 10 bases. V trimming: 6 bases; J trimming: 8 bases; junction bases outside the gene matches: 8. CDR1 is SGHRS and CDR2 is YFSETQ in the germline V gene. There are 14 residues in the CDR3. Here the CDR3 reads CASTRTGGEDEQFF. CDR3 coding DNA: TGCGCCAGCACCCGGACAGGGGGGGAGGATGAGCAGTTCTTC.